What follows are 10 T cell receptor beta chains derived from one specimen sequenced in a study of OX40 agonist ivuxolimab in advanced cancers. Here immunoSEQ multiplex PCR was the method, and the copy in TCRdb shows in-frame clones only, minus some. The sample comprises 70,000 to 95,000 clones, around nine tenths of which are singletons, and about 0.78% rests with the top ten. Sequencing was performed on CD4+ or CD8+ T cells sorted from blood, taken in a trial of the OX40 agonist ivuxolimab. The receptors shown here come from an adult with an advanced solid tumor such as melanoma, head and neck, liver or kidney cancer.

The genes are TRBV25-1 and TRBJ2-7; 13 bases are a match to TRBD2. Germline V gene data show CDR1 as MGHDK and CDR2 as SYGVNS. V trimming: 2 bases; J trimming: 3 bases; junction bases outside the gene matches: 4. The CDR3 extends over 16 amino acids. CDR3 DNA: TGTGCCAGCAGTGAACCCCGACTAGCGGGAGGCTACGAGCAGTACTTC. It yields the protein CASSEPRLAGGYEQYF.

V usage is TRBV28 and J usage is TRBJ1-1; D uncertain. V was trimmed by 7 bases and J by 0 bases, leaving 9 bases between them. Germline values: CDR1 MDHEN, CDR2 SYDVKM. The CDR3 consists of 13 residues. CDR3 nucleotides: TGTGCCAGCAACAAGCCGATGAACACTGAAGCTTTCTTT. Encoded protein: CASNKPMNTEAFF.

This chain links TRBV5-6 with TRBJ1-5, with 7 bases matching TRBD1. Germline V CDR1 and CDR2: SGHDT, YYEEEE. After removal of 3 bases from V and 1 base from J, the junction contained 10 bases not matched to a gene. The CDR3 spans 17 residues. The CDR3 reads CASSSKQGPLSNQPQHF. The CDR3, as DNA: TGTGCCAGCAGCTCGAAACAGGGGCCCCTAAGCAATCAGCCCCAGCATTTT.

The chain combines TRBV4-3 with TRBJ2-2; the D gene is possibly TRBD1 (6 bases). V dropped 0 bases and J dropped 7 bases, with 12 bases sitting between them. CDR1 and CDR2 (germline): LGHNA, YSLEER. The CDR3 sequence is 15 residues long. The CDR3 reads CASSQDGGPGGELFF. DNA for the CDR3: TGCGCCAGCAGCCAAGATGGGGGCCCCGGCGGGGAGCTGTTTTTT.

The DNA of the CDR3 is TGTGCCAGCAGTGACCGGACAGGGGGCTATGAAAAACTGTTTTTT. As protein: CASSDRTGGYEKLFF. The chain links TRBV25-1 to TRBJ1-4; TRBD1 agrees at 11 bases. The CDR3 spans 15 residues. Germline V gene lookup returns CDR1 MGHDK and CDR2 SYGVNS. Trimming removed 3 bases from V and 6 bases from J; junction bases left unmatched: 3.

The V and J genes are TRBV7-2 and TRBJ2-1; no reliable D call. The CDR3 is 16 residues long. With 6 bases removed from V and 2 bases from J, the gap between germline ends came to 17 bases. Germline V gives CDR1 SGHTA, CDR2 FQGNSA. The CDR3 loop reads CASSPSARGPYNEQFF. The CDR3 DNA is TGTGCCAGCAGTCCCTCCGCTCGCGGACCCTACAATGAGCAGTTCTTC.

CDR3 loop: CASSLPLNSYEQYF. DNA of the CDR3: TGTGCCAGCAGTTTACCCTTGAATTCCTACGAGCAGTACTTC. The rearrangement uses TRBV28 and TRBJ2-7; D not certain. The CDR3 is 14 amino acids. V lost 2 bases, J lost 1 base, and 9 bases lay in between. Per germline, CDR1 MDHEN and CDR2 SYDVKM. Using reference TRBV28 and TRBJ2-7 for the parts outside the CDR3, the full variable domain is DVKVTQSSRYLVKRTGEKVFLECVQDMDHENMFWYRQDPGLGLRLIYFSYDVKMKEKGDIPEGYSVSREKKERFSLILESASTNQTSMYLCASSLPLNSYEQYFGPGTRLTVT.

The chain links TRBV19 to TRBJ2-2; either TRBD1 or TRBD2 may supply D (6 bases each). Germline V gene sequence: CDR1 LNHDA, CDR2 SQIVND (reference sequence). V lost 3 bases and J 3 bases, leaving 11 bases between the germline ends. CDR3 length equals 15 residues. As DNA, the CDR3 is TGTGCCAGTAGTATCGGGGGCTGGGACACCGGGGAGCTGTTTTTT. It encodes CASSIGGWDTGELFF.

The rearrangement joins TRBV11-3 to TRBJ2-2, with 7 bases that match TRBD2. The trim removed 5 bases at V and 8 bases at J, leaving 11 bases unmatched. The CDR3 runs to 15 residues. CDR1 and CDR2 from the germline V gene are SGHNT and YENEEA. DNA for the CDR3: TGTGCCAGCAGCCCGCCGATGGGAGGGAAGGGGGAGCTGTTTTTT. It encodes CASSPPMGGKGELFF.

The CDR3 here is CASSSTIRQGSTEAFF. CDR3 DNA: TGTGCCAGCAGTTCTACCATCCGACAGGGGAGCACTGAAGCTTTCTTT. V usage is TRBV27 and J usage is TRBJ1-1; 8 bases match TRBD1. V shed 4 bases and J 4 bases; nucleotides not matched to a gene: 11. CDR1 MNHEY and CDR2 SMNVEV come from the germline V gene (reference sequence). CDR3 length: 16 residues.